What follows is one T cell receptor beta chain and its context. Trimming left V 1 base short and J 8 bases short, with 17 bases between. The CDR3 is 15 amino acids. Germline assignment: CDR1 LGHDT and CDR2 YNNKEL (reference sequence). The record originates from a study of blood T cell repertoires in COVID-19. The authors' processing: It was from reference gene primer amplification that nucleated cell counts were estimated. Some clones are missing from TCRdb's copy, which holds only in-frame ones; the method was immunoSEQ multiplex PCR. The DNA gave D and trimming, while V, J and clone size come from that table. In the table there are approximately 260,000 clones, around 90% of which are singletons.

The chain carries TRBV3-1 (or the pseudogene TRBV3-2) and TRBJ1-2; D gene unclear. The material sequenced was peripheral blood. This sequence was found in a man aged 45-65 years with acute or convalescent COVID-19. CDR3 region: CASSQGNGVGSGYTF. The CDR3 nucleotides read TGTGCCAGCAGCCAAGGAAACGGGGTGGGATCGGGCTACACCTTC.